Below, 3 T cell receptor beta chains from the same sample are listed, as sequenced in a study of shared clonotypes between healthy human individuals. TCRdb's copy holds only in-frame clones and misses some; the assay was immunoSEQ multiplex PCR. The table lists 2 million to 2.5 million clones, more than 85% of them singletons. Specimen: naive CD4+ T cells from PBMCs. Subset defined: CD45RA+ positively selected. The receptors stem from a man aged 18-30 years in good health. Some clones in this sample may be carry-over from other donors' samples.

The chain employs TRBV6-6 and TRBJ1-1; 7 nucleotides align to TRBD1. CDR3 length: 16 residues. CDR1 and CDR2 (germline): MNHNY, SVGAGI (reference sequence). Trimming at V came to 7 bases and at J to 1 base, leaving 12 bases not matched to a gene. The CDR3 coding sequence is TGTGCCAGCACCCCCCGACAGGGTGAAGGGAACACTGAAGCTTTCTTT. This codes for CASTPRQGEGNTEAFF.

For this clone: This sample includes further DNA sequences coding for the same CDR3. The chain has TRBV2 and TRBJ2-5, with D tentatively TRBD1 or TRBD2 (5 bases each). CDR1 is SNHLY and CDR2 is FYNNEI in the germline V gene. V was cut by 2 bases and J by 4 bases, with 8 bases left in between. The CDR3 is 13 residues long. DNA of the CDR3: TGTGCCAGCAGTGAACGGGACCGAGAGACCCAGTACTTC. Protein sequence: CASSERDRETQYF.

The gene calls are TRBV6-1 and TRBJ1-1, with 7 bases matching TRBD1. The CDR3 runs to 15 residues. Germline V gene lookup returns CDR1 MNHNS and CDR2 SASEGT. Germline trimming cut 2 bases from V and 5 bases from J; bases unmatched to any gene: 8. The CDR3 bases are TGTGCCAGCAGTGAACTAGTAGGGGGCGGGACTGAAGCTTTCTTT. This encodes CASSELVGGGTEAFF.